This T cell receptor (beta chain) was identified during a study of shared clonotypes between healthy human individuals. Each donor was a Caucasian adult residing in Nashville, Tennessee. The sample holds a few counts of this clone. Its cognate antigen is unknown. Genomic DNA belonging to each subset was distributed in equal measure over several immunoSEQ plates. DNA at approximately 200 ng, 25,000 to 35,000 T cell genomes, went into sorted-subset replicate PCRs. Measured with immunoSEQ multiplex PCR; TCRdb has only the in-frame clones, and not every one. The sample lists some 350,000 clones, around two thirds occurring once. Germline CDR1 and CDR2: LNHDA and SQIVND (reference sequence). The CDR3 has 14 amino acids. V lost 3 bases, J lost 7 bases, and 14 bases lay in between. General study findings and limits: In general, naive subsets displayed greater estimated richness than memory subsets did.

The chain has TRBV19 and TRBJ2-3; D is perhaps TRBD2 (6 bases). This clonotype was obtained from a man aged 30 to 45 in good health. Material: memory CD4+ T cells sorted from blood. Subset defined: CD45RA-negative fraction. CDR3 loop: CASSMTDGRNTQYF. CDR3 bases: TGTGCCAGTAGTATGACTGATGGGAGGAATACGCAGTATTTT. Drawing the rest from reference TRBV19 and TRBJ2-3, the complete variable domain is DGGITQSPKYLFRKEGQNVTLSCEQNLNHDAMYWYRQDPGQGLRLIYYSQIVNDFQKGDIAEGYSVSREKKESFPLTVTSAQKNPTAFYLCASSMTDGRNTQYFGPGTRLTVL.